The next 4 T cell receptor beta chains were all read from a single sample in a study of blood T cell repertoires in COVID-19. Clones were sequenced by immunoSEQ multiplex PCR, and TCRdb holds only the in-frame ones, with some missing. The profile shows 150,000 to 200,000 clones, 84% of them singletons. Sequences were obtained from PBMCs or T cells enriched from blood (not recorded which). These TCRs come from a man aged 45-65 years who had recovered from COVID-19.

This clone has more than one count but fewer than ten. The CDR3 DNA reads TGTGCCAGCAGTTTGCGGACAGGGGCCGAAGCTTTCTTT. It specifies CASSLRTGAEAFF. This sequence joins TRBV12-3 or TRBV12-4 and TRBJ1-1, with 9 nucleotides matching TRBD1. The CDR3 runs to 13 residues. J was trimmed by 8 bases and V by 3 bases; bases with no gene match: 4.

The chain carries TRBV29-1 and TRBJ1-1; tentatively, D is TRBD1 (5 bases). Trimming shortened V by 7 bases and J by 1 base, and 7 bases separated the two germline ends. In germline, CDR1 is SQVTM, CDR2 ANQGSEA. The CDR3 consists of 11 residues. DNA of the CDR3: TGCAGCGGACAGACGAACACTGAAGCTTTCTTT. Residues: CSGQTNTEAFF.

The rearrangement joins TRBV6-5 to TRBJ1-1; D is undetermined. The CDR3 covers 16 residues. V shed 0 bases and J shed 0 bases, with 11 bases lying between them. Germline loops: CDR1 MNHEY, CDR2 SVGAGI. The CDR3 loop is CASSYSMVRLNTEAFF. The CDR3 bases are TGTGCCAGCAGTTACTCGATGGTCAGATTGAACACTGAAGCTTTCTTT.

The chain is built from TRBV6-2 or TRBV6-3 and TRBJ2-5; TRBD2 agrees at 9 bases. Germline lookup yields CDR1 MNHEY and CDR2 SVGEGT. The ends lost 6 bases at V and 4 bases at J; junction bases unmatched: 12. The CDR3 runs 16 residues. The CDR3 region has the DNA TGTGCCAGCAGCCCTAGACTAGCGGCGCTCCCAGAGACCCAGTACTTC. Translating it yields CASSPRLAALPETQYF.